Following are 29 T cell receptor beta chains from one sample sequenced in a study of T-cell reconstitution after alpha-beta-depleted transplantation in children (dated by TCRdb to between 2015 and 2016). The library relied on PCR. Sequencing was carried out with an Illumina HiSeq 2500. Molecular barcoding was employed in the preparation of TCR libraries, with unique molecular identifiers being used to normalize TCRbeta repertoire quantification. TCRdb's own reprocessing of the public reads used fastp at Q25 and MiXCR and kept productive beta chains. Each entry merges the rows of one CDR3 protein and shows their most common DNA and genes. For this sample the table gives a few hundred thousand distinct CDR3 sequences, of which about a tenth were detected only once. The ten biggest clones cover 2% to 3% of the sample. Specimen: PBMCs from the stem cell graft donor, collected from the stem cell graft. The receptors come from a human donor who donated a stem cell graft to a child with acute lymphoblastic leukemia.

V and J are TRBV6-2 or TRBV6-3 and TRBJ2-6; D unresolved. This CDR3 region has 17 residues. Trimming stripped 7 bases from V and 0 bases from J, with 16 bases between. Germline V gene sequence: CDR1 MNHEY, CDR2 SVGEGT. For the CDR3, the DNA is TGTGCCAGCACCCAGTTTCCCCCAGACTCTGGGGCCAACGTCCTGACTTTC. Amino acid sequence: CASTQFPPDSGANVLTF.

This clonotype was seen repeatedly, ten times or more. J is TRBJ2-5 and V is TRBV12-3 or TRBV12-4, with TRBD2 as a possible D gene (6 bases). The CDR3 is made up of 14 amino acids. The germline V and J ends were trimmed by 3 bases and 5 bases, with 13 bases remaining between them. Here the CDR3 DNA reads TGTGCCAGCAGTTTGAGGAGGGGAGGTGAGACCCAGTACTTC. This translates into CASSLRRGGETQYF.

The DNA of the CDR3 is TGCAGTGCTAACAACCCTGGGCTACCGCTAAACTCCTACAATGAGCAGTTCTTC. Its translation: CSANNPGLPLNSYNEQFF. The chain couples TRBV20-1 to TRBJ2-1; D gene ambiguous. Germline V lookup: CDR1 DFQATT, CDR2 SNEGSKA (reference sequence). CDR3 length: 18 residues. V was cut by 4 bases and J by 0 bases, with 22 bases left in between.

The V and J genes are TRBV6-5 and TRBJ1-2; possibly TRBD1 for D (6 bases). The CDR3 is 14 amino acids. Germline assignment: CDR1 MNHEY and CDR2 SVGAGI. Trimming shortened V by 0 bases and J by 6 bases, and 11 bases separated the two germline ends. The CDR3 DNA reads as TGTGCCAGCAGTTACTCGCGAGGGGGAAATGGCTACACCTTC. It encodes CASSYSRGGNGYTF.

The sample holds a few counts of this clonotype. This chain links TRBV20-1 with TRBJ2-1; 8 nucleotides line up with TRBD2. There are 17 residues in the CDR3. Germline assignment: CDR1 DFQATT and CDR2 SNEGSKA (reference sequence). The V and J ends lost 3 bases and 0 bases, in that order; junction bases with no gene match: 10. This CDR3 is CSARIRSGTRSYNEQFF. For the CDR3, the DNA is TGCAGTGCTAGGATACGTAGCGGGACCCGCTCCTACAATGAGCAGTTCTTC.

This chain uses TRBV10-2 with TRBJ2-1; TRBD2 matches 15 bases. CDR1 is WSHSY and CDR2 is SAAADI in the germline V gene. The CDR3 extends over 13 amino acids. Losses at the gene ends were 8 bases for V and 10 bases for J; bases not matched to a gene: 3. This CDR3 is CASGLAGGGEQFF. CDR3 in DNA: TGCGCCAGCGGACTAGCGGGAGGGGGAGAGCAGTTCTTC.

This clonotype showed up many times. The rearrangement uses TRBV9 and TRBJ1-3; the D is unclear. The CDR3 covers 14 residues. Trimming stripped 4 bases from V and 2 bases from J, with 10 bases between. Germline values: CDR1 SGDLS, CDR2 YYNGEE. This CDR3 is CASSLPGAGNTIYF. The CDR3 nucleotides read TGTGCCAGCAGCCTCCCGGGAGCTGGAAACACCATATATTTT.

In this sample, this clonotype turned up a few times. This chain joins TRBV27 and TRBJ2-7; a weak D match, TRBD2 (5 bases). The CDR3 sequence is 17 residues long. V lost 0 bases and J lost 3, with 18 bases in between. Germline V gives CDR1 MNHEY, CDR2 SMNVEV (reference sequence). CDR3 amino acids: CASSLSAGRHEVYEQYF. The CDR3 nucleotides are TGTGCCAGCAGTTTATCGGCGGGCAGGCATGAAGTCTACGAGCAGTACTTC.

This clonotype was found many times. One end of the junction varies from germline; a read error may be responsible. The chain is built from TRBV12-3 or TRBV12-4 and TRBJ2-1; TRBD2 might be the D (6 bases). The CDR3 runs 15 residues. Written as DNA, the CDR3 is TGTGCCAGCAGCTTAGCGGAAACCTCCTACAATGAGCAGTTCTTC. Residues: CASSLAETSYNEQFF.

V gene TRBV7-9 combines with J gene TRBJ2-5, with 8 bases that match TRBD2. V shed 1 base and J 2 bases; nucleotides not matched to a gene: 3. The CDR3 runs 15 residues. Per germline, CDR1 SEHNR and CDR2 FQNEAQ (reference sequence). In DNA, the CDR3 is TGTGCCAGCAGCTTAGACAGCGGGAGACAAGAGACCCAGTACTTC. Its translation: CASSLDSGRQETQYF.

This chain links TRBV18 with TRBJ2-1, with D hard to call. Germline CDR1 and CDR2: KGHSH and LQKENI. The CDR3 length is 13 residues. The ends were cut back, 3 bases at V and 7 bases at J, with 10 bases in the middle. CDR3 nucleotides: TGTGCCAGCTCACCGGTTTTCTGGAATGAGCAGTTCTTC. This codes for CASSPVFWNEQFF.

The chain's CDR3 is CASSQGQEGRAHNEQFF. CDR3 sequence (DNA): TGTGCCAGCAGCCAAGGTCAGGAGGGGAGGGCCCACAATGAGCAGTTCTTC. The chain carries TRBV3-1 and TRBJ2-1, with 7 bases aligning to TRBD2. CDR1 and CDR2 (germline): LGHDT, YNNKEL (reference sequence). This CDR3 contains 17 residues. J gave up 5 bases and V 1 base, and 11 bases lay outside the gene matches.

This clonotype was seen only a few times. The V call is TRBV21-1, the J call TRBJ2-5; the table's TRBD2 call for D was not verified on the DNA. TRBV21-1 is noted as a pseudogene. The CDR3 is 16 amino acids. CDR3: CASSSPTSGRDGTQYF. As DNA, the CDR3 is TGTGCCAGCAGCAGCCCCACTAGCGGGAGGGATGGGACCCAGTACTTC.

This chain uses TRBV28 with TRBJ1-5; D is perhaps TRBD1 (5 bases). The CDR3 loop spans 13 amino acids. Germline loops: CDR1 MDHEN, CDR2 SYDVKM. V was clipped by 10 bases and J by 1 base, with 11 bases between them. The CDR3 reads CAISRGSNQPQHF. CDR3 sequence (DNA): TGTGCCATCTCTCGGGGGAGCAATCAGCCCCAGCATTTT.

There are a few counts of this clonotype. The chain has TRBV20-1 and TRBJ2-5; possible D gene TRBD1, 5 bases. V was pared by 7 bases and J by 2 bases, with 5 bases between. CDR1 DFQATT and CDR2 SNEGSKA come from the germline V gene (reference sequence). CDR3 length equals 10 residues. DNA of the CDR3: TGCAGTGGACAGCAAGAGACCCAGTACTTC. This translates into CSGQQETQYF.

This clonotype was detected many times. A read error may account for a junction end that differs from germline. The genes are TRBV5-1 and TRBJ2-3, with 7 bases identical to TRBD2. Germline V gene data show CDR1 as SGHRS and CDR2 as YFSETQ. The CDR3 spans 15 residues. The chain's CDR3 is CASSLSSGSTDTQYF. Written as DNA, the CDR3 is TGTGCCAGCAGCCTTTCTAGCGGTAGCACAGATACGCAGTATTTT.

The chain employs TRBV20-1 and TRBJ2-3, with 10 bases lining up with TRBD2. Germline V lookup: CDR1 DFQATT, CDR2 SNEGSKA (reference sequence). The junction had 9 bases not matched to a gene; V was cut back by 3 bases and J by 0 bases. This CDR3 is 17 amino acids long. The CDR3 reads CSASLQGLATSTDTQYF. CDR3 DNA sequence: TGCAGTGCTAGCCTCCAGGGACTAGCGACTAGCACAGATACGCAGTATTTT.

This rearrangement joins TRBV20-1 to TRBJ2-1; 10 bases agree with TRBD2. The CDR3 has 13 amino acids. From germline, CDR1 is DFQATT and CDR2 SNEGSKA (reference sequence). V shed 5 bases and J 7 bases; nucleotides not matched to a gene: 5. CDR3 nucleotides: TGCAGTGCTTCAAAGACTAGCGGGAATGAGCAGTTCTTC. Encoded protein: CSASKTSGNEQFF.

This clonotype was observed many times. The genes are TRBV20-1 and TRBJ1-2, with D uncertain. CDR3 length: 14 amino acids. Germline V gives CDR1 DFQATT, CDR2 SNEGSKA (reference sequence). V was clipped by 6 bases and J by 8 bases, with 22 bases between them. This chain's CDR3 is CSAEANDAGRGYTF. The CDR3 nucleotides are TGCAGTGCCGAAGCTAATGATGCAGGAAGGGGCTACACCTTC.

This clonotype was seen more than once but under ten times. This chain joins TRBV28 and TRBJ1-5; D gene uncertain. Germline V gene data show CDR1 as MDHEN and CDR2 as SYDVKM. The length of the CDR3 is 14 residues. Deletions cut 3 bases from V and 3 bases from J, with 9 bases between. CDR3 in amino acids: CASSFSTNNQPQHF. In nucleotides, the CDR3 is TGTGCCAGCAGTTTTTCTACCAACAATCAGCCCCAGCATTTT.

The chain uses TRBV20-1 and TRBJ2-2; perhaps TRBD2 as D (5 bases). This CDR3 comprises 16 residues. Trimming pared 5 bases from V and 2 bases from J, leaving 18 bases between. Germline lookup yields CDR1 DFQATT and CDR2 SNEGSKA (reference sequence). CDR3 protein: CSAPGRADYNTGELFF. In DNA form, the CDR3 reads TGCAGTGCTCCGGGTCGAGCGGATTATAACACCGGGGAGCTGTTTTTT.

This clonotype showed up just a few times. The chain has TRBV5-1 and TRBJ1-5; D is uncertain. The CDR3 extends over 14 amino acids. Germline lookup yields CDR1 SGHRS and CDR2 YFSETQ. V was cut by 0 bases and J by 7 bases, with 11 bases left in between. CDR3 sequence (DNA): TGCGCCAGCAGCTTGGGGGGTGGAGAACAGCCCCAGCATTTT. It is translated as CASSLGGGEQPQHF.

V gene TRBV4-1 combines with J gene TRBJ1-1; D perhaps matches TRBD1 (6 bases). The V gene lost 0 bases and the J gene lost 3 bases, with 11 bases spanning the gap. The CDR3 runs 15 residues. The germline gives CDR1 MGHRA, CDR2 YSYEKL. The CDR3 region is CASSQERGQYTEAFF. The CDR3 region has the DNA TGCGCCAGCAGCCAAGAACGGGGACAATACACTGAAGCTTTCTTT.

Only a few counts were recorded for this clonotype. The J gene is TRBJ2-7, the V gene TRBV7-2; 9 bases agree with TRBD1. Germline V lookup: CDR1 SGHTA, CDR2 FQGNSA. V shed 5 bases, J shed 3 bases, and the junction held 8 bases outside the gene matches. This CDR3 is built from 15 residues. Here the CDR3 reads CASSRGGTGSYEQYF. The CDR3 DNA is TGTGCCAGCAGCCGTGGGGGGACAGGGAGCTACGAGCAGTACTTC.

This clonotype was seen a few times. The V gene is TRBV6-1, the J gene TRBJ2-7; D call uncertain. The CDR3 extends over 12 amino acids. Looked up from germline, CDR1 is MNHNS and CDR2 is SASEGT. Between the trimmed V and J ends, which lost 3 bases and 2 bases, there was a span of 5 bases. CDR3 residues: CASSDAAYEQYF. CDR3 DNA: TGTGCCAGCAGTGACGCCGCCTACGAGCAGTACTTC.

The rearrangement links TRBV28 to TRBJ2-7; 8 positions agree with TRBD1. V dropped 6 bases and J dropped 6; count of bases not matched to a gene: 4. Germline CDR1 and CDR2: MDHEN and SYDVKM. The CDR3 has 12 amino acids. CDR3 protein: CASRLTGGEQYF. Here the CDR3 DNA reads TGTGCCAGCAGACTTACAGGGGGCGAGCAGTACTTC.

This clonotype was seen ten or more times. V is TRBV20-1 and J is TRBJ2-3; D unresolved. The CDR3 covers 14 residues. The V end lost 1 base, the J end lost 4 bases, and 12 bases lay between the germline ends. CDR1 and CDR2 (germline): DFQATT, SNEGSKA (reference sequence). The CDR3 reads CSARVPTLPDTQYF. CDR3 DNA: TGCAGTGCTAGAGTTCCGACCTTACCAGATACGCAGTATTTT.

J is TRBJ2-1 and V is TRBV5-6, with 7 bases identical to TRBD2. The CDR3 consists of 17 residues. From germline, CDR1 is SGHDT and CDR2 YYEEEE. V was pared by 2 bases and J by 4 bases, with 12 bases of the junction left unmatched. CDR3 sequence reads: CASSLFRAGEGYNEQFF. The CDR3 DNA sequence: TGTGCCAGCAGCTTATTTAGGGCGGGAGAGGGATACAATGAGCAGTTCTTC.

There are many counts of this clonotype. The chain uses TRBV3-1 and TRBJ2-2; no clear D. Trimming removed 2 bases from V and 7 bases from J, with 11 bases in between. CDR3 length equals 14 residues. Germline V gene data show CDR1 as LGHDT and CDR2 as YNNKEL (reference sequence). The CDR3 sequence is CASSQSGKGGELFF. The CDR3 DNA follows: TGTGCCAGCAGCCAATCTGGGAAGGGCGGGGAGCTGTTTTTT.